These 29 T cell receptor beta chains share one sample of origin, sequenced in a study of long-term antiretroviral therapy in people with HIV. Sequencing relied on immunoSEQ assay v3.0, run at survey level. The method was immunoSEQ multiplex PCR; TCRdb's version includes in-frame clones alone and lacks a portion of them. The repertoire consists of some 40,000 clones, with 85% occurring once and the leading ten covering over 5.5%. Sequenced material: unsorted PBMCs, taken 3.1 years after starting antiretroviral therapy. Receptors were obtained from a woman aged 50 to 60 with HIV.

The chain employs TRBV6-5 and TRBJ1-5; 7 nucleotides match TRBD1. This CDR3 comprises 14 residues. Germline V gene sequence: CDR1 MNHEY, CDR2 SVGAGI. V gave up 5 bases and J gave up 2 bases; unmatched junction bases: 3. The CDR3 nucleotides are TGTGCCAGCAGTCTAGGACAGGGCAATCAGCCCCAGCATTTT. Translation: CASSLGQGNQPQHF.

The rearrangement links TRBV7-3 to TRBJ2-7, with a possible D match to TRBD2 (6 bases). Trimming pared 5 bases from V and 6 bases from J, leaving 11 bases between. The V gene's germline CDR1 is SGHTA and CDR2 FQGTGA. This CDR3 comprises 12 residues. CDR3 sequence reads: CASSQVGGEQYF. CDR3 DNA: TGTGCCAGCAGCCAGGTGGGAGGCGAGCAGTACTTC.

This clone was seen once. V gene TRBV9 combines with J gene TRBJ1-2, with a possible D match to TRBD1 (6 bases). Trimming removed 2 bases from V and 8 bases from J, with 16 bases in between. The CDR3 is 14 residues long. Per germline, CDR1 SGDLS and CDR2 YYNGEE. The CDR3 DNA sequence: TGTGCCAGCAGCGTGGGGAACAGGGACGACGGCTACACCTTC. Its protein is CASSVGNRDDGYTF.

The chain is built from TRBV6-1 and TRBJ1-5; D unresolved. Germline CDR1 and CDR2: MNHNS and SASEGT. This CDR3 is 14 amino acids long. Trimming took off 4 bases at V and 1 base at J, with 8 bases between the two ends. The CDR3 nucleotides read TGTGCCAGCAGTGGGCCGGCGAGCAATCAGCCCCAGCATTTT. The encoded protein is CASSGPASNQPQHF.

The J gene is TRBJ2-1, the V gene TRBV4-1; no reliable D call. Germline CDR1 is MGHRA and CDR2 is YSYEKL. V dropped 1 base and J dropped 3 bases, with 4 bases sitting between them. The CDR3 contains 13 residues. CDR3 sequence reads: CASSQAYYNEQFF. CDR3 nucleotides: TGCGCCAGCAGCCAAGCATACTACAATGAGCAGTTCTTC.

The V call is TRBV19, the J call TRBJ2-1; D might be TRBD1 or TRBD2, each matching 6 bases. CDR1 is LNHDA, CDR2 SQIVND, per germline (reference sequence). The CDR3 sequence is 18 residues long. V was trimmed by 3 bases and J by 0 bases, leaving 18 bases between them. The CDR3 loop is CASSIGGGALSSYNEQFF. CDR3 coding DNA: TGTGCCAGTAGTATCGGAGGGGGAGCCTTAAGCTCCTACAATGAGCAGTTCTTC.

The chain combines TRBV7-3 with TRBJ1-1, with a possible D match to TRBD1 (6 bases). V lost 5 bases to trimming and J lost 2 bases, with 9 bases between them. The length of the CDR3 is 13 residues. Germline V gene lookup returns CDR1 SGHTA and CDR2 FQGTGA. The CDR3 region is CASSMGTNTEAFF. As DNA, the CDR3 is TGTGCCAGCAGCATGGGGACAAACACTGAAGCTTTCTTT.

This sequence joins TRBV7-2 and TRBJ1-1; D gene ambiguous. In germline, CDR1 is SGHTA, CDR2 FQGNSA. The CDR3 sequence is 12 residues long. Trimming took 3 bases from V and 5 from J, leaving 7 bases between them. CDR3 sequence: CASSLTLTEAFF. For the CDR3, the DNA is TGTGCCAGCAGCTTGACCTTAACTGAAGCTTTCTTT.

The chain links TRBV7-2 to TRBJ2-3; D not resolved. Trimming pared 2 bases from V and 9 bases from J, leaving 9 bases between. There are 12 residues in the CDR3. Germline loops: CDR1 SGHTA, CDR2 FQGNSA. CDR3 in amino acids: CASSLPSLTQYF. The CDR3 nucleotides are TGTGCCAGCAGCTTACCCTCACTCACGCAGTATTTT.

CDR3 in DNA: TGTGCCAGCGGAACCGGGACAGTCTACGAGCAGTACTTC. It encodes CASGTGTVYEQYF. This rearrangement joins TRBV19 to TRBJ2-7; 7 bases are a match to TRBD1. Trimming removed 9 bases from V and 3 bases from J; junction bases left unmatched: 8. The germline V gene encodes CDR1 LNHDA and CDR2 SQIVND (reference sequence). CDR3 length equals 13 residues.

The chain carries TRBV29-1 and TRBJ2-3, with D perhaps given as TRBD1 or TRBD2 (6 bases each). This CDR3 region has 16 residues. Germline loops: CDR1 SQVTM, CDR2 ANQGSEA. V was clipped by 6 bases and J by 4 bases, with 23 bases between them. CDR3 loop: CSVRKAGGEGADTQYF. The DNA for the CDR3 is TGCAGCGTCCGTAAAGCCGGGGGCGAGGGTGCAGATACGCAGTATTTT.

The rearrangement links TRBV9 to TRBJ1-4; 8 bases are a match to TRBD1. Germline V lookup: CDR1 SGDLS, CDR2 YYNGEE. The junction had 0 bases not matched to a gene; V was cut back by 0 bases and J by 5 bases. The CDR3 loop spans 14 amino acids. The CDR3 DNA reads TGTGCCAGCAGCGTAGGACAGGGGAATGAAAAACTGTTTTTT. Its protein is CASSVGQGNEKLFF. The whole variable domain, remainder taken from reference TRBV9 and TRBJ1-4, is DSGVTQTPKHLITATGQRVTLRCSPRSGDLSVYWYQQSLDQGLQFLIQYYNGEERAKGNILERFSAQQFPDLHSELNLSSLELGDSALYFCASSVGQGNEKLFFGSGTQLSVL.

The gene calls are TRBV6-1 and TRBJ1-5, with 8 bases that match TRBD1. The CDR3 sequence is 15 residues long. Per the germline V gene, CDR1 is MNHNS and CDR2 is SASEGT. With 6 bases clipped from V and 0 bases from J, the junction kept 4 bases outside the gene matches. The CDR3, as DNA: TGTGCCAGCAGACAGACAGGGGCTAGCAATCAGCCCCAGCATTTT. Translating gives CASRQTGASNQPQHF.

This clone was seen just once. The chain employs TRBV4-1 and TRBJ1-3, with D possibly matching TRBD1 (6 bases). The V end lost 1 base, the J end lost 2 bases, and 9 bases lay between the germline ends. Germline CDR1 is MGHRA and CDR2 is YSYEKL. This CDR3 region has 15 residues. CDR3 sequence reads: CASSQGSGAGNTIYF. The CDR3 DNA reads as TGCGCCAGCAGCCAAGGTTCAGGGGCTGGAAACACCATATATTTT.

Only a few counts were recorded for this clone. This chain's CDR3 is CASSQDQAANTGELFF. CDR3 bases: TGCGCCAGCAGCCAAGATCAGGCGGCGAACACCGGGGAGCTGTTTTTT. V is TRBV4-1 and J is TRBJ2-2; the D is unclear. The germline CDR1 and CDR2 sequences are MGHRA and YSYEKL. The CDR3 has 16 amino acids. V was cut by 0 bases and J by 0 bases, with 8 bases left in between.

The rearrangement links TRBV13 to TRBJ2-7; D gene ambiguous. The CDR3 length is 13 residues. Germline assignment: CDR1 PRHDT and CDR2 FYEKMQ (reference sequence). Trimming took off 5 bases at V and 0 bases at J, with 8 bases between the two ends. The DNA of the CDR3 is TGTGCCAGCAGCCTACATGCCTCCTACGAGCAGTACTTC. It is translated as CASSLHASYEQYF. Filled out from reference TRBV13 and TRBJ2-7, the complete variable domain reads AAGVIQSPRHLIKEKRETATLKCYPIPRHDTVYWYQQGPGQDPQFLISFYEKMQSDKGSIPDRFSAQQFSDYHSELNMSSLELGDSALYFCASSLHASYEQYFGPGTRLTVT.

This clone showed up just a few times. The J gene is TRBJ2-2, the V gene TRBV7-8; no clear D. With 4 bases removed from V and 9 bases from J, the gap between germline ends came to 12 bases. The length of the CDR3 is 13 residues. Germline CDR1 reads SGHVS; CDR2 reads FQNEAQ. The CDR3: CASSSYLYRELFF. The CDR3 DNA sequence: TGTGCCAGCAGCTCTTATCTCTATCGGGAGCTGTTTTTT.

This chain joins TRBV7-9 and TRBJ1-4; 9 bases map to TRBD1. Germline V gives CDR1 SEHNR, CDR2 FQNEAQ (reference sequence). The length of the CDR3 is 13 residues. Losses at the gene ends were 5 bases for V and 8 bases for J; bases not matched to a gene: 3. CDR3 nucleotides: TGTGCCAGCAGCCCGGACAGGGGAGAAAAACTGTTTTTT. Its translation: CASSPDRGEKLFF.

The chain joins TRBV7-2 to TRBJ2-3; 9 bases map to TRBD2. Trimming took 3 bases from V and 6 from J; bases not matched to a gene: 4. This CDR3 has 14 residues. The V gene's germline CDR1 is SGHTA and CDR2 FQGNSA. This chain's CDR3 is CASSFAGGRDTQYF. The DNA of the CDR3 is TGTGCCAGCAGCTTTGCGGGGGGGCGGGATACGCAGTATTTT.

In its sample, this clone ranks as medium-sized (0.01 to 0.1%). The rearrangement joins TRBV30 to TRBJ1-2, with D possibly matching TRBD1 (6 bases). The CDR3 runs to 13 residues. V lost 8 bases, J lost 4 bases, and 17 bases lay in between. Germline V gives CDR1 GTSNPN, CDR2 SVGIG (reference sequence). The CDR3 DNA reads as TGTGCCGGACAGTCCGAAAGACTCTATGGCTACACCTTC. Encoded protein: CAGQSERLYGYTF.

The chain links TRBV5-1 to TRBJ2-2; 9 bases line up with TRBD1. Losses at the gene ends were 6 bases for V and 3 bases for J; bases not matched to a gene: 6. Germline CDR1 reads SGHRS; CDR2 reads YFSETQ. The length of the CDR3 is 15 residues. Here the CDR3 reads CASTWNRGHTGELFF. Written as DNA, the CDR3 is TGCGCCAGCACCTGGAACAGGGGGCACACCGGGGAGCTGTTTTTT.

The V call is TRBV27, the J call TRBJ1-2; no clear D gene. Germline V gives CDR1 MNHEY, CDR2 SMNVEV (reference sequence). The CDR3 has 13 residues. The V and J ends lost 5 bases and 2 bases respectively, with 9 bases between them. This CDR3 is CASSTFRNYGYTF. The CDR3 DNA follows: TGTGCCAGCAGTACTTTCAGAAACTATGGCTACACCTTC.

The chain recombines TRBV5-4 with TRBJ2-5, with 9 bases fitting TRBD1. CDR3 length equals 13 residues. The V segment lost 4 bases and the J segment 5 bases; nucleotides outside the gene matches: 3. CDR1 SGHNT and CDR2 YYREEE come from the germline V gene (reference sequence). The CDR3 reads CASSVGQGETQYF. The CDR3 nucleotides read TGTGCCAGCAGCGTAGGACAGGGGGAGACCCAGTACTTC.

The chain uses TRBV27 and TRBJ2-1; D may be TRBD2 (5 bases). The germline V and J ends were trimmed by 7 bases and 5 bases, with 12 bases remaining between them. The CDR3 has 13 amino acids. Germline CDR1 MNHEY, CDR2 SMNVEV (reference sequence). This CDR3 reads CASTYGNHNEQFF. Written as DNA, the CDR3 is TGTGCCAGCACCTACGGGAATCACAATGAGCAGTTCTTC.

The chain carries TRBV5-4 and TRBJ2-2, with TRBD1 matching 7 bases. J lost 0 bases, V lost 0 bases, and 2 bases had no gene match. The CDR3 has 16 amino acids. Germline V gene sequence: CDR1 SGHNT, CDR2 YYREEE (reference sequence). CDR3 loop: CASSLGGQTNTGELFF. The CDR3 DNA reads as TGTGCCAGCAGCTTGGGGGGACAGACGAACACCGGGGAGCTGTTTTTT.

This chain joins TRBV7-2 and TRBJ1-1; possibly TRBD1 for D (6 bases). Germline V gives CDR1 SGHTA, CDR2 FQGNSA. The CDR3 has 16 residues. The V end was cut by 2 bases, the J end by 6 bases, with 19 bases between. CDR3 sequence (DNA): TGTGCCAGCAGCTTATCACTCGTGGGGGGCGCCGCTGAAGCTTTCTTT. Translated, it gives CASSLSLVGGAAEAFF. The full variable domain, its missing parts supplied by reference TRBV7-2 and TRBJ1-1, is GAGVSQSPSNKVTEKGKDVELRCDPISGHTALYWYRQSLGQGLEFLIYFQGNSAPDKSGLPSDRFSAERTGGSVSTLTIQRTQQEDSAVYLCASSLSLVGGAAEAFFGQGTRLTVV.

The CDR3 spells CASSAQPGANVLTF. The CDR3 DNA reads as TGTGCCAGCAGCGCCCAACCTGGGGCCAACGTCCTGACTTTC. V gene TRBV9 combines with J gene TRBJ2-6; no clear D gene. The V gene lost 3 bases and the J gene lost 2 bases, with 6 bases spanning the gap. From germline, CDR1 is SGDLS and CDR2 YYNGEE. The CDR3 loop spans 14 amino acids.

The V call is TRBV19, the J call TRBJ2-3; the D gene could be TRBD1 or TRBD2 (6 bases each). The CDR3 consists of 15 residues. Germline CDR1 LNHDA, CDR2 SQIVND (reference sequence). V lost 3 bases and J 1 base, leaving 11 bases between the germline ends. CDR3 sequence: CASSIGGPRTDTQYF. Written as DNA, the CDR3 is TGTGCCAGTAGTATTGGGGGGCCCCGCACAGATACGCAGTATTTT. The full variable domain, rest sourced from reference TRBV19 and TRBJ2-3, is DGGITQSPKYLFRKEGQNVTLSCEQNLNHDAMYWYRQDPGQGLRLIYYSQIVNDFQKGDIAEGYSVSREKKESFPLTVTSAQKNPTAFYLCASSIGGPRTDTQYFGPGTRLTVL.

The gene calls are TRBV13 and TRBJ2-3; 7 bases are shared with TRBD2. The CDR3 spans 15 residues. J lost 0 bases, V lost 3 bases, and 3 bases had no gene match. From germline, CDR1 is PRHDT and CDR2 FYEKMQ (reference sequence). In DNA, the CDR3 is TGTGCCAGCAGCTTCTGGCGGGGGAGCACAGATACGCAGTATTTT. Its protein is CASSFWRGSTDTQYF.